A single sample gave rise to the 17 T cell receptor beta chains below, sequenced in a study of blood T cell repertoires in COVID-19. Generated by immunoSEQ multiplex PCR, the TCRdb table keeps only in-frame clones and is missing some. The sample records approximately 130,000 clones, about 90% being singletons. Sequencing was performed on peripheral blood. These receptors all stem from a woman aged 45-59 years who had recovered from COVID-19.

The chain has TRBV15 and TRBJ2-3; the D gene is possibly TRBD2 (5 bases). The CDR3 runs 14 residues. Germline CDR1 is LNHNV and CDR2 is YYDKDF (reference sequence). V shed 3 bases and J shed 4 bases, with 11 bases lying between them. DNA of the CDR3: TGTGCCACCAGCAGGATAAGTAGCGCAGATACGCAGTATTTT. Translated: CATSRISSADTQYF.

This clone was observed a handful of times. This chain connects TRBV6-1 to TRBJ2-6, with TRBD2 as a possible D gene (6 bases). V was pared by 3 bases and J by 1 base, with 7 bases between. The CDR3 runs to 15 residues. Germline CDR1 is MNHNS and CDR2 is SASEGT. The chain's CDR3 is CASSDGGSGANVLTF. Written as DNA, the CDR3 is TGTGCCAGCAGTGATGGGGGGTCTGGGGCCAACGTCCTGACTTTC.

The chain employs TRBV18 and TRBJ2-1; 7 nucleotides match TRBD2. This CDR3 spans 15 amino acids. J lost 9 bases, V lost 2 bases, and 10 bases had no gene match. Germline values: CDR1 KGHSH, CDR2 LQKENI. The CDR3, as DNA: TGTGCCAGCTCACCAATCGGGAGGCCAGGTAGTGAGCAGTTCTTC. The encoded protein is CASSPIGRPGSEQFF.

The DNA for the CDR3 is TGTGCCAGCACACAGGGGGCAGCAGATACGCAGTATTTT. This sequence encodes CASTQGAADTQYF. This sequence joins TRBV28 and TRBJ2-3; TRBD1 aligns across 9 bases. The CDR3 totals 13 residues. CDR1 is MDHEN, CDR2 SYDVKM, per germline. Trimming cost V 7 bases and J 4 bases; bases outside gene matches: 3.

This chain joins TRBV5-1 and TRBJ1-4; D call uncertain. Germline CDR1 is SGHRS and CDR2 is YFSETQ. CDR3 size: 17 residues. The V and J ends lost 0 bases and 4 bases respectively, with 16 bases between them. The CDR3 loop reads CASSLGLRPQVNEKLFF. The CDR3 DNA reads TGCGCCAGCAGCTTGGGCCTCCGCCCGCAGGTTAATGAAAAACTGTTTTTT.

The rearrangement joins TRBV2 to TRBJ2-3; 8 bases match TRBD1. This CDR3 spans 13 amino acids. CDR1 is SNHLY and CDR2 is FYNNEI in the germline V gene. Germline trimming cut 8 bases from V and 12 bases from J; bases unmatched to any gene: 13. The CDR3 spells CASVKQGQESQYF. The DNA for the CDR3 is TGTGCCAGCGTAAAGCAGGGACAGGAAAGTCAGTATTTT.

The chain's CDR3 is CSASGSSYNSPLHF. Written as DNA, the CDR3 is TGCAGTGCTAGTGGCAGCTCCTATAATTCACCCCTCCACTTT. The J gene is TRBJ1-6, the V gene TRBV20-1; unclear D gene. V was cut by 3 bases and J by 0 bases, with 6 bases left in between. The CDR3 has 14 residues. Per the germline V gene, CDR1 is DFQATT and CDR2 is SNEGSKA (reference sequence).

The chain carries TRBV7-3 and TRBJ2-1; D uncertain. Trimming removed 0 bases from V and 9 bases from J, with 15 bases in between. The CDR3 runs 15 residues. Germline values: CDR1 SGHTA, CDR2 FQGTGA. In DNA form, the CDR3 reads TGTGCCAGCAGCTTAACGTCCAGTCCCCCAGGTGAGCAGTTCTTC. This sequence encodes CASSLTSSPPGEQFF.

This clone was found once. The V gene is TRBV4-3, the J gene TRBJ2-7; 8 nucleotides line up with TRBD2. Germline assignment: CDR1 LGHNA and CDR2 YSLEER. CDR3 size: 15 residues. V lost 4 bases and J lost 2; bases outside the gene matches: 7. The CDR3 region is CASSPHSGVAYEQYF. The CDR3 nucleotides are TGCGCCAGCAGCCCCCATAGCGGGGTTGCCTACGAGCAGTACTTC.

The V and J genes are TRBV7-6 and TRBJ1-1; D gene ambiguous. Trimming stripped 5 bases from V and 7 bases from J, with 23 bases between. This CDR3 comprises 16 residues. Germline CDR1 SGHVS, CDR2 FNYEAQ. CDR3 bases: TGTGCCAGCAGCCCAATATGGAGCGGCGGAACTCTTGAAGCTTTCTTT. It codes for CASSPIWSGGTLEAFF.

V usage is TRBV6-1 and J usage is TRBJ2-7; tentatively, D is TRBD2 (5 bases). In germline, CDR1 is MNHNS, CDR2 SASEGT. The V end was cut by 3 bases, the J end by 2 bases, with 11 bases between. There are 14 residues in the CDR3. CDR3 DNA sequence: TGTGCCAGCAGTGAGTATAGAGGGACCTACGAGCAGTACTTC. Protein: CASSEYRGTYEQYF.

This sequence joins TRBV19 and TRBJ2-2; perhaps TRBD2 as D (6 bases). V lost 4 bases to trimming and J lost 5 bases, with 11 bases between them. Germline values: CDR1 LNHDA, CDR2 SQIVND (reference sequence). The CDR3 consists of 14 residues. The DNA of the CDR3 is TGTGCCAGTAGTAGCCCGGGAGATACCGGGGAGCTGTTTTTT. Its protein product is CASSSPGDTGELFF.

This clone was found a few times. The chain combines TRBV5-3 with TRBJ1-2; TRBD1 might be the D (6 bases). TRBV5-3 is assigned to the ORF class and has an uncertain function. V lost 7 bases and J 0 bases, leaving 22 bases between the germline ends. This CDR3 has 17 amino acids. CDR3 loop: CARLVLEGQTANYGYTF. The DNA for the CDR3 is TGTGCCAGACTTGTTCTCGAAGGACAGACAGCTAACTATGGCTACACCTTC.

The chain links TRBV19 to TRBJ1-2; possible D gene TRBD1, 6 bases. With 6 bases removed from V and 2 bases from J, the gap between germline ends came to 10 bases. CDR1 is LNHDA, CDR2 SQIVND, per germline (reference sequence). The CDR3 runs 13 residues. This chain's CDR3 is CASSKGENYGYTF. Here the CDR3 DNA reads TGTGCCAGTAGCAAGGGGGAGAACTATGGCTACACCTTC.

The chain recombines TRBV29-1 with TRBJ2-7; no firm D call. Germline V gene data show CDR1 as SQVTM and CDR2 as ANQGSEA. This CDR3 has 16 amino acids. Trimming left V 1 base short and J 6 bases short, with 22 bases between. The CDR3 nucleotides read TGCAGCGTTGAAGGCGCGTCAGGATCAGTAATCGGCGAGCAGTACTTC. Its translation is CSVEGASGSVIGEQYF.

J is TRBJ2-5 and V is TRBV6-2 or TRBV6-3; 11 nucleotides line up with TRBD1. Germline V gene sequence: CDR1 MNHEY, CDR2 SVGEGT. The junction had 5 bases not matched to a gene; V was cut back by 5 bases and J by 3 bases. The CDR3 spans 15 residues. The CDR3 DNA reads as TGTGCCAGCAGTAGCGGACAGGGGGCGGAAGAGACCCAGTACTTC. It specifies CASSSGQGAEETQYF.

In its sample, this clone was seen a few times. This chain links TRBV6-5 with TRBJ1-2; D gene unclear. The CDR3 consists of 11 residues. Germline V gene data show CDR1 as MNHEY and CDR2 as SVGAGI. V was clipped by 11 bases and J by 0 bases, with 7 bases between them. The CDR3 DNA reads as TGTGCCGCGGCATCTAACTATGGCTACACCTTC. It yields the protein CAAASNYGYTF.